The rows below give T cell receptor beta chains drawn from one sample of a study of cytomegalovirus exposure and HLA in healthy donors. Profiled with immunoSEQ multiplex PCR; TCRdb holds only in-frame clones, not every one. Altogether fewer than 150,000 clones are present, approximately 70% being singletons, with the ten largest covering about 1.5%. Sequencing was performed on PBMCs. These receptors all stem from a human donor in good health. The CDR3 runs from the conserved cysteine through the conserved F or W. D genes are given only for firm matches. A row's size may be missing; if present it is once, few, many or a size class.

D gene	V gene	clone size	J gene	CDR3 protein	CDR3 DNA
TRBD1	TRBV19	once	TRBJ2-7	CASSVGTGSGEQYF	TGTGCCAGTAGTGTCGGGACAGGGTCTGGCGAGCAGTACTTC
.	TRBV28	.	TRBJ2-7	CASSSFWGSGVRYEQYF	TGTGCCAGCAGTTCCTTCTGGGGCAGTGGGGTACGCTACGAGCAGTACTTC
.	TRBV9	once	TRBJ2-5	CASSATGTSETQYF	TGTGCCAGCAGCGCGACAGGGACTTCGGAGACCCAGTACTTC
.	TRBV6-6	few	TRBJ2-1	CASTQSGYNEQFF	TGTGCCAGCACCCAAAGCGGATACAATGAGCAGTTCTTC
.	TRBV7-9	.	TRBJ2-7	CASSLMVRRSSYEQYF	TGTGCCAGCAGCTTAATGGTCAGGAGGAGCTCCTACGAGCAGTACTTC
TRBD2	TRBV5-1	.	TRBJ2-7	CASSWTSGPASYEQYF	TGCGCCAGCAGCTGGACTAGCGGTCCTGCGTCCTACGAGCAGTACTTC
TRBD1	TRBV4-3	.	TRBJ1-4	CASNRDRATNEKLFF	TGCGCCAGCAACCGGGACAGAGCAACTAATGAAAAACTGTTTTTT
.	TRBV7-2	.	TRBJ2-2	CASSQWLQGTTGELFF	TGTGCCAGCAGCCAGTGGCTTCAGGGGACCACCGGGGAGCTGTTTTTT
.	TRBV28	once	TRBJ2-7	CASSFGPRGYEQYF	TGTGCCAGCAGTTTTGGACCAAGGGGCTACGAGCAGTACTTC
.	TRBV27	few	TRBJ1-2	CATRGGAGLTNYGYTF	TGTGCCACCCGGGGGGGGGCAGGGTTGACTAACTATGGCTACACCTTC
TRBD2	TRBV28	few	TRBJ2-3	CASSLNVAGGPDLYF	TGTGCCAGCAGTTTAAACGTAGCGGGAGGGCCGGATTTGTATTTT
.	TRBV19	few	TRBJ1-4	CASSRGGTEREKLFF	TGTGCCAGTAGTAGAGGCGGCACTGAGAGAGAAAAACTGTTTTTT
.	TRBV21-1	.	TRBJ1-4	CASSKDPGQTNEKLFF	TGTGCCAGCAGCAAAGACCCGGGACAGACTAATGAAAAACTGTTTTTT
.	TRBV18	.	TRBJ2-5	CASSPFLKLGGETQYF	TGTGCCAGCTCACCATTCCTGAAACTTGGAGGGGAGACCCAGTACTTC
.	TRBV11-2	.	TRBJ2-3	CASSSSSDHGAQYF	TGTGCCAGCAGCTCCTCATCTGACCACGGGGCGCAGTATTTT
TRBD1	TRBV9	few	TRBJ2-1	CASSVVDRGNEQFF	TGTGCCAGCAGCGTAGTAGACAGGGGCAATGAGCAGTTCTTC
.	TRBV27	.	TRBJ1-2	CASTIYRGADGYTF	TGTGCCAGCACCATTTATCGGGGGGCAGATGGCTACACCTTC
TRBD1	TRBV27	.	TRBJ2-6	CASSLSIDRVAGANVLTF	TGTGCCAGCAGTTTATCCATAGACAGGGTGGCTGGGGCCAACGTCCTGACTTTC
.	TRBV11-3	.	TRBJ2-7	CASSLAEKAYF	TGTGCCAGCAGCTTAGCGGAGAAAGCCTACTTC
TRBD2	TRBV25-1	once	TRBJ2-3	CASTTTSGTTDTQYF	TGTGCCAGCACCACCACTAGCGGGACCACAGATACGCAGTATTTT
TRBD1	TRBV5-5	few	TRBJ1-1	CASSPRGTVNTEAFF	TGTGCCAGCAGCCCCAGGGGGACGGTGAACACTGAAGCTTTCTTT
TRBD1	TRBV9	.	TRBJ2-7	CASSRTGAGSYEQYF	TGTGCCAGCAGCCGGACAGGGGCGGGCTCCTACGAGCAGTACTTC
.	TRBV4-3	few	TRBJ2-7	CASSRQGSYEQYF	TGCGCCAGCAGCCGGCAGGGCAGCTACGAGCAGTACTTC
TRBD2	TRBV19	once	TRBJ2-2	CASTFPGLAGATGELFF	TGTGCCAGTACCTTCCCCGGTCTAGCGGGAGCCACCGGGGAGCTGTTTTTT
TRBD1	TRBV9	.	TRBJ2-3	CASSVRDRGLGDTQYF	TGTGCCAGCAGCGTCCGGGACAGGGGGTTGGGAGATACGCAGTATTTT
TRBD1	TRBV5-8	.	TRBJ2-7	CASRKQGPTYEQYF	TGTGCCAGCAGAAAACAGGGGCCCACCTACGAGCAGTACTTC
.	TRBV11-3	.	TRBJ2-7	CASSSSDTYEQYF	TGTGCCAGCAGCTCGTCAGACACCTACGAGCAGTACTTC
TRBD1	TRBV6-6	.	TRBJ2-7	CASSSPGTAINYEQYF	TGTGCCAGCAGTTCTCCCGGGACAGCCATAAACTACGAGCAGTACTTC
.	TRBV7-3	few	TRBJ2-3	CASSLGGASDTQYF	TGTGCCAGCAGCCTAGGGGGGGCATCGGATACGCAGTATTTT
.	TRBV4-2	.	TRBJ2-7	CASSQDFNEQYF	TGTGCCAGCAGCCAAGATTTTAACGAGCAGTACTTC
TRBD1	TRBV13	.	TRBJ1-3	CASSLGWGQTGNTIYF	TGTGCCAGCAGCTTGGGGTGGGGACAGACTGGAAACACCATATATTTT
.	TRBV7-9	few	TRBJ1-4	CASSGTGEKLFF	TGTGCCAGCAGCGGAACAGGGGAAAAACTGTTTTTT
.	TRBV7-9	.	TRBJ2-7	CASSPRAYEQYF	TGTGCCAGCAGCCCCAGGGCCTACGAGCAGTACTTC
TRBD2	TRBV19	.	TRBJ2-3	CASSSGTSGITDTQYF	TGTGCCAGTAGTAGCGGGACTAGCGGGATCACAGATACGCAGTATTTT
.	TRBV5-1	once	TRBJ2-1	CASSSRENNEQFF	TGCGCCAGCAGCTCCCGGGAGAACAATGAGCAGTTCTTC
TRBD2	TRBV5-4	.	TRBJ2-7	CASSPSSTSGPSADEQYF	TGTGCCAGCAGCCCGTCATCGACTAGCGGGCCCTCGGCCGACGAGCAGTACTTC
TRBD2	TRBV6-5	.	TRBJ2-3	CASSYSASGYTDTQYF	TGTGCCAGCAGTTACTCCGCTAGCGGCTACACAGATACGCAGTATTTT
.	TRBV7-9	.	TRBJ2-1	CASSLGRGIYNEQFF	TGTGCCAGCAGCTTAGGTAGGGGTATCTACAATGAGCAGTTCTTC
TRBD1	TRBV4-2	.	TRBJ2-5	CASSQALRGQETQYF	TGTGCCAGCAGCCAAGCCCTCAGGGGGCAAGAGACCCAGTACTTC
TRBD1	TRBV5-5	.	TRBJ2-7	CASSYNPGQSYEQYF	TGTGCCAGCAGCTATAACCCGGGACAGAGCTACGAGCAGTACTTC
.	TRBV4-2	.	TRBJ2-7	CASSRENHEQYF	TGTGCCAGCAGTCGGGAGAACCACGAGCAGTACTTC
TRBD2	TRBV29-1	few	TRBJ2-3	CSVGSEAGVITDTQYF	TGCAGCGTTGGGAGTGAAGCGGGAGTTATCACAGATACGCAGTATTTT
TRBD1	TRBV2	.	TRBJ2-2	CASSKDRGDTGELFF	TGTGCCAGCAGCAAGGACAGGGGAGACACCGGGGAGCTGTTTTTT
.	TRBV28	.	TRBJ1-2	CASLTPGAGGYTF	TGTGCCAGCCTGACCCCAGGGGCGGGTGGCTACACCTTC
TRBD1	TRBV5-1	.	TRBJ1-1	CASSSTDRGYPEAFF	TGCGCCAGCAGCTCCACTGACAGGGGTTACCCTGAAGCTTTCTTT
.	TRBV11-2	.	TRBJ1-4	CASGIYGVSSEKLFF	TGTGCCAGCGGAATATACGGGGTCTCTAGTGAAAAACTGTTTTTT
TRBD2	TRBV10-2	few	TRBJ2-3	CATATSGRRDTQYF	TGCGCCACCGCGACTAGCGGGAGACGAGATACGCAGTATTTT
TRBD2	TRBV7-3	.	TRBJ2-1	CASSPVTSGSGEQFF	TGTGCCAGCAGCCCCGTGACTAGCGGCTCAGGGGAGCAGTTCTTC
TRBD1	TRBV7-2	.	TRBJ1-1	CASSLVRGTANTEAFF	TGTGCCAGCAGCTTAGTTCGCGGGACAGCCAACACTGAAGCTTTCTTT
TRBD1	TRBV19	few	TRBJ1-4	CASSIRDRTNEKLFF	TGTGCCAGTAGTATCCGGGACAGGACTAATGAAAAACTGTTTTTT
.	TRBV20-1	.	TRBJ2-1	CSAWMGAEQFF	TGCAGTGCGTGGATGGGGGCCGAGCAGTTCTTC
TRBD2	TRBV5-1	.	TRBJ2-2	CASSPGLAGGTGELFF	TGCGCCAGCAGCCCAGGACTAGCGGGAGGGACCGGGGAGCTGTTTTTT
.	TRBV6-1	.	TRBJ2-7	CASSTIYSEQYF	TGTGCCAGCAGCACGATTTACAGCGAGCAGTACTTC